These 31 T cell receptor beta chains originate from one sample sequenced in a study of beta chain features in type 1 diabetes listed by TCRdb under 2018. Libraries were constructed by the immunoSEQ multiplex PCR assay. The entire amount of isolated RNA was reverse transcribed using the High Capacity cDNA Reverse Transcription Kit, so the sequenced TCRB transcripts were expressed ones. Entries here come from immuneACCESS through TCRdb and include only in-frame sequences with V and J called. Some clones fail to appear in such tables; in the studies checked, an unresolved V gene covers under half of the shortfall, and the cause of the remainder is unknown. Present in this sample are 250,000 to 350,000 clones, around 10% of which were seen just once. Of the sample, 0.015% falls within the top ten clones. Sequencing used naive CD4+ T cells from blood. What the cell subset or site label conveys for this sample: true naive CD4+ T cells. These receptors all stem from a woman in her 30s in good health.

The chain has TRBV28 and TRBJ1-2; no definite D call. Looked up from germline, CDR1 is MDHEN and CDR2 is SYDVKM. The CDR3 contains 12 residues. V gave up 5 bases and J gave up 4 bases, with 8 bases separating them. The CDR3 DNA reads as TGTGCCAGCAGTATTACTCTCTATGGCTACACCTTC. Its translation: CASSITLYGYTF.

The rearrangement joins TRBV2 to TRBJ1-2, with a tentative D call TRBD1 (5 bases). V lost 3 bases, J lost 3 bases, and 14 bases lay in between. Germline CDR1 reads SNHLY; CDR2 reads FYNNEI. The CDR3 is 15 residues long. CDR3 DNA: TGTGCCAGCAGTGACGACAGCACATCATACTATGGCTACACCTTC. Translating it yields CASSDDSTSYYGYTF.

This clone was seen only a few times. This sequence joins TRBV12-5 and TRBJ2-1; the D gene is possibly TRBD1 (5 bases). The CDR3 covers 14 residues. From germline, CDR1 is LGHNT and CDR2 FRNRAP. The V and J ends lost 2 bases and 6 bases respectively, with 11 bases between them. CDR3 sequence (DNA): TGTGCTAGTGGTTTGACGACAGTTCTCAATGAGCAGTTCTTC. Protein product: CASGLTTVLNEQFF.

This clone showed up just a few times. V is TRBV7-9 and J is TRBJ1-1; tentatively, D is TRBD1 (6 bases). CDR3 size: 14 residues. Between the trimmed V and J ends, which lost 5 bases and 2 bases, there was a span of 12 bases. Looked up from germline, CDR1 is SEHNR and CDR2 is FQNEAQ (reference sequence). This CDR3 reads CASSHSGANTEAFF. The CDR3 DNA reads TGTGCCAGCAGCCACTCAGGGGCAAACACTGAAGCTTTCTTT.

J is TRBJ2-3 and V is TRBV6-5, with 7 bases lining up with TRBD2. Unmatched junction bases numbered 9, after V lost 5 bases and J lost 4 bases. The CDR3 covers 15 residues. Germline CDR1 is MNHEY and CDR2 is SVGAGI. The chain's CDR3 is CASSVASGVADTQYF. CDR3 bases: TGTGCCAGCAGTGTCGCGAGCGGGGTCGCAGATACGCAGTATTTT.

The chain couples TRBV9 to TRBJ2-7; TRBD1 aligns across 8 bases. Per germline, CDR1 SGDLS and CDR2 YYNGEE. V shed 3 bases, J shed 7 bases, and the junction held 9 bases outside the gene matches. This CDR3 spans 14 amino acids. The CDR3 bases are TGTGCCAGCAGCGCTGAAGGACAGGGCTGGGAGCAGTACTTC. Protein: CASSAEGQGWEQYF.

This rearrangement joins TRBV7-9 to TRBJ1-2, with TRBD1 matching 7 bases. Germline V gives CDR1 SEHNR, CDR2 FQNEAQ (reference sequence). CDR3 length: 15 residues. Trimming cost V 1 base and J 2 bases; bases outside gene matches: 4. The CDR3 here is CASSLVRGQNYGYTF. CDR3 coding DNA: TGTGCCAGCAGCTTAGTCCGGGGACAGAACTATGGCTACACCTTC.

The rearrangement uses TRBV6-1 and TRBJ2-1; D is perhaps TRBD1 (6 bases). The CDR3 contains 14 residues. The V and J ends lost 2 bases and 2 bases respectively, with 7 bases between them. Germline values: CDR1 MNHNS, CDR2 SASEGT. CDR3 residues: CASSENRAYNEQFF. The CDR3 bases are TGTGCCAGCAGTGAAAACAGGGCCTACAATGAGCAGTTCTTC.

The V call is TRBV30, the J call TRBJ1-2, with 9 bases lining up with TRBD1. The germline V gene encodes CDR1 GTSNPN and CDR2 SVGIG (reference sequence). The length of the CDR3 is 16 residues. V lost 2 bases, J lost 5 bases, and 12 bases stayed unmatched. The CDR3 here is CAWSFPWDRDPYGYTF. CDR3 sequence (DNA): TGTGCCTGGAGTTTCCCTTGGGACAGGGACCCTTATGGCTACACCTTC.

The chain combines TRBV10-3 with TRBJ2-7; the D gene is possibly TRBD1 (6 bases). CDR3 length: 15 residues. Trimming shortened V by 4 bases and J by 2 bases, and 15 bases separated the two germline ends. Germline CDR1 reads ENHRY; CDR2 reads SYGVKD. CDR3 nucleotides: TGTGCCATCAGTGCGACGACAGGAGCCACCTACGAGCAGTACTTC. Protein: CAISATTGATYEQYF.

The chain combines TRBV25-1 with TRBJ1-1; D is perhaps TRBD1 (6 bases). Germline V gene sequence: CDR1 MGHDK, CDR2 SYGVNS. This CDR3 region has 13 residues. V was pared by 3 bases and J by 4 bases, with 9 bases between. The CDR3 region is CASSDRRGTEAFF. The CDR3 bases are TGTGCCAGCAGTGATCGCAGGGGCACTGAAGCTTTCTTT.

The chain carries TRBV6-5 and TRBJ2-7, with D possibly matching TRBD2 (7 bases). V was clipped by 2 bases and J by 5 bases, with 16 bases between them. CDR3 length: 15 residues. The germline V gene has CDR1 MNHEY and CDR2 SVGAGI. The CDR3 loop reads CASSYGTGRGNEQYF. The DNA for the CDR3 is TGTGCCAGCAGTTACGGTACAGGGAGGGGCAACGAGCAGTACTTC.

The chain recombines TRBV25-1 with TRBJ2-3, with D perhaps TRBD1 (6 bases). There are 13 residues in the CDR3. Germline CDR1 and CDR2: MGHDK and SYGVNS. V was clipped by 8 bases and J by 6 bases, with 15 bases between them. The CDR3 spells CASSDSTLDTQYF. For the CDR3, the DNA is TGTGCCAGCTCGGACAGCACCCTTGATACGCAGTATTTT. Full variable domain (outside the CDR3, taken from reference TRBV25-1 and TRBJ2-3): EADIYQTPRYLVIGTGKKITLECSQTMGHDKMYWYQQDPGMELHLIHYSYGVNSTEKGDLSSESTVSRIRTEHFPLTLESARPSHTSQYLCASSDSTLDTQYFGPGTRLTVL.

This clone showed up many times. V usage is TRBV30 and J usage is TRBJ2-1; unclear D gene. This CDR3 is 13 amino acids long. The V and J ends lost 0 bases and 6 bases respectively, with 9 bases between them. From germline, CDR1 is GTSNPN and CDR2 SVGIG (reference sequence). This CDR3 is CAWSVATPNEQFF. The CDR3 bases are TGTGCCTGGAGTGTAGCCACCCCCAATGAGCAGTTCTTC.

The chain recombines TRBV7-9 with TRBJ1-1; D is ambiguous. This CDR3 contains 13 residues. Germline CDR1 reads SEHNR; CDR2 reads FQNEAQ (reference sequence). Trimming cost V 8 bases and J 2 bases, with 12 bases left between them. The DNA for the CDR3 is TGTGCCAGCGACGGGGAAATCAACACTGAAGCTTTCTTT. It codes for CASDGEINTEAFF.

The genes are TRBV9 and TRBJ2-6, with a tentative D call TRBD1 (6 bases). CDR3 size: 16 residues. V was shortened by 0 bases and J by 2 bases, with 9 bases between the two germline ends. The V gene's germline CDR1 is SGDLS and CDR2 YYNGEE. This chain's CDR3 is CASSVVGGAGANVLTF. In nucleotides, the CDR3 is TGTGCCAGCAGCGTAGTTGGGGGCGCTGGGGCCAACGTCCTGACTTTC.

The gene calls are TRBV11-1 and TRBJ2-1; the match to TRBD2 covers 11 bases. V shed 1 base and J 8 bases; nucleotides not matched to a gene: 13. Germline V gives CDR1 SGHAT, CDR2 FQDESV (reference sequence). The CDR3 is 18 amino acids. In nucleotides, the CDR3 is TGTGCCAGCAGCTTAGGGTTCTTAGCGGGAGGGCCACGCGATGAGCAGTTCTTC. It codes for CASSLGFLAGGPRDEQFF.

The chain combines TRBV28 with TRBJ2-7; possibly TRBD2 for D (6 bases). This CDR3 contains 15 residues. V lost 2 bases, J lost 3 bases, and 14 bases lay in between. The germline V gene has CDR1 MDHEN and CDR2 SYDVKM. The CDR3 region is CASSLEAGNHYEQYF. CDR3 DNA sequence: TGTGCCAGCAGTTTAGAGGCGGGGAACCACTACGAGCAGTACTTC.

This clone was counted a few times. The chain couples TRBV5-6 to TRBJ2-3; 13 bases match TRBD2. Germline V gene data show CDR1 as SGHDT and CDR2 as YYEEEE. This CDR3 comprises 14 residues. V lost 6 bases and J lost 5; bases outside the gene matches: 3. CDR3 region: CASTGLAGEDTQYF. The CDR3 DNA sequence: TGTGCCAGCACCGGACTAGCGGGAGAAGATACGCAGTATTTT.

V gene TRBV28 combines with J gene TRBJ2-5, with D possibly being TRBD1 (6 bases). The CDR3 loop spans 15 amino acids. V was pared by 8 bases and J by 2 bases, with 18 bases between. CDR1 and CDR2 (germline): MDHEN, SYDVKM. This CDR3 reads CASSVQGRGQETQYF. The CDR3 coding sequence is TGTGCCAGCTCCGTACAGGGTAGAGGGCAAGAGACCCAGTACTTC.

The table lists this clone with a few counts. Additional DNA sequences in this sample encode the identical CDR3. This chain connects TRBV7-9 to TRBJ2-7; the D gene is possibly TRBD2 (5 bases). With 0 bases removed from V and 3 bases from J, the gap between germline ends came to 6 bases. Germline V gene data show CDR1 as SEHNR and CDR2 as FQNEAQ (reference sequence). This CDR3 spans 13 amino acids. CDR3 coding DNA: TGTGCCAGCAGCTTAGCGGGAGTCTACGAGCAGTACTTC. This sequence encodes CASSLAGVYEQYF.

There are a few counts of this clone. This chain joins TRBV7-3 and TRBJ2-2, with a tentative D call TRBD1 (6 bases). This CDR3 has 14 residues. The V end was cut by 1 base, the J end by 4 bases, with 7 bases between. Germline values: CDR1 SGHTA, CDR2 FQGTGA. DNA of the CDR3: TGTGCCAGCAGCTTAATGGGGGCCACCGGGGAGCTGTTTTTT. Encoded protein: CASSLMGATGELFF. Looking up the rest from reference TRBV7-3 and TRBJ2-2 gives the full variable domain: GAGVSQTPSNKVTEKGKYVELRCDPISGHTALYWYRQSLGQGPEFLIYFQGTGAADDSGLPNDRFFAVRPEGSVSTLKIQRTERGDSAVYLCASSLMGATGELFFGEGSRLTVL.

The rearrangement uses TRBV7-2 and TRBJ1-1; no clear D. Trimming shortened V by 5 bases and J by 3 bases, and 10 bases separated the two germline ends. CDR3 length equals 13 residues. Germline CDR1 is SGHTA and CDR2 is FQGNSA. The CDR3 protein is CASSLGPYTEAFF. DNA for the CDR3: TGTGCCAGCAGCCTAGGGCCATACACTGAAGCTTTCTTT.

This clone was counted between two and nine times. CDR3 loop: CASSPSGRGAEDGYTF. The CDR3 DNA reads as TGTGCCAGCAGCCCCAGCGGCAGGGGCGCGGAGGATGGCTACACCTTC. V usage is TRBV9 and J usage is TRBJ1-2, with D maybe TRBD1 (6 bases). The V gene lost 4 bases and the J gene lost 6 bases, with 22 bases spanning the gap. Germline V gene lookup returns CDR1 SGDLS and CDR2 YYNGEE. The CDR3 is made up of 16 amino acids.

This chain uses TRBV2 with TRBJ1-2; D remains ambiguous. V lost 1 base, J lost 5 bases, and 5 bases lay in between. The CDR3 totals 12 residues. The V gene's germline CDR1 is SNHLY and CDR2 FYNNEI. The CDR3 region has the DNA TGTGCCAGCAGTGAAGGCGGATATGGCTACACCTTC. Translation: CASSEGGYGYTF.

This clone was counted only a few times. CDR3 nucleotide sequence: TGTGCCAGCAGCCCAGTTCCTAGCGGGAACACCGGGGAGCTGTTTTTT. Encoded protein: CASSPVPSGNTGELFF. The chain employs TRBV7-8 and TRBJ2-2; 7 bases map to TRBD2. Germline CDR1 and CDR2: SGHVS and FQNEAQ. CDR3 length: 16 amino acids. After removal of 5 bases from V and 1 base from J, the junction contained 7 bases not matched to a gene.

The chain is built from TRBV4-3 and TRBJ2-1; unclear D gene. Germline values: CDR1 LGHNA, CDR2 YSLEER. Trimming took 4 bases from V and 3 from J, leaving 10 bases between them. This CDR3 has 14 amino acids. The CDR3 loop reads CASSRSRVYNEQFF. The CDR3 bases are TGCGCCAGCAGCCGATCTAGAGTCTACAATGAGCAGTTCTTC.

This clone has just a few counts. Other DNA sequences in the sample encode the same CDR3. V usage is TRBV7-9 and J usage is TRBJ2-1; D not resolved. Germline assignment: CDR1 SEHNR and CDR2 FQNEAQ (reference sequence). Deletions cut 1 base from V and 0 bases from J, with 7 bases between. This CDR3 is built from 15 residues. The CDR3 here is CASSLVGSSYNEQFF. CDR3 DNA sequence: TGTGCCAGCAGCTTAGTTGGCAGCTCCTACAATGAGCAGTTCTTC.

Here the CDR3 DNA reads TGCGCCAGCAGCGTTTTTTCCCGTAGCGGGATCGGGACAGATACGCAGTATTTT. Its protein is CASSVFSRSGIGTDTQYF. This chain links TRBV5-1 with TRBJ2-3, with 8 bases lining up with TRBD2. CDR3 length: 18 amino acids. J lost 3 bases, V lost 4 bases, and 16 bases had no gene match. Per the germline V gene, CDR1 is SGHRS and CDR2 is YFSETQ.

The chain carries TRBV28 and TRBJ1-2, with TRBD1 identical over 8 bases. From germline, CDR1 is MDHEN and CDR2 SYDVKM. The junction had 10 bases not matched to a gene; V was cut back by 5 bases and J by 8 bases. The CDR3 sequence is 14 residues long. The CDR3 loop reads CASSPAGQGRGYTF. The CDR3 DNA sequence: TGTGCCAGCAGTCCCGCCGGACAGGGTAGGGGCTACACCTTC.

V gene TRBV18 combines with J gene TRBJ2-1; maybe TRBD2 (6 bases). CDR1 is KGHSH, CDR2 LQKENI, per germline. The CDR3 covers 15 residues. V dropped 0 bases and J dropped 7 bases, with 13 bases sitting between them. In nucleotides, the CDR3 is TGTGCCAGCTCACCACCGACGACTAGGAGGAATGAGCAGTTCTTC. It encodes CASSPPTTRRNEQFF.